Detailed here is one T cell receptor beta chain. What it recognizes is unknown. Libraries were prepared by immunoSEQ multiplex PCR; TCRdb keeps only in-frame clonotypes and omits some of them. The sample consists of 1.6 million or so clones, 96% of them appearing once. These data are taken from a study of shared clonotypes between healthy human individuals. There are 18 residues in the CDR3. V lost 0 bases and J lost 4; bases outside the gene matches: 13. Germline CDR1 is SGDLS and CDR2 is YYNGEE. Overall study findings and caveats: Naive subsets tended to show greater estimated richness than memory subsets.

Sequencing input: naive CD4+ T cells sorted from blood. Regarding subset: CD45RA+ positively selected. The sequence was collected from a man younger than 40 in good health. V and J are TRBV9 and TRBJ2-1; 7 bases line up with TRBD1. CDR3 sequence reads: CASSVGIRNSGGYNEQFF. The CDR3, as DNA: TGTGCCAGCAGCGTAGGAATCCGGAACTCAGGGGGTTACAATGAGCAGTTCTTC.